Presented here are 20 T cell receptor beta chains from one specimen sequenced in a study of T cell clonality in common variable immunodeficiency. Assay used: immunoSEQ multiplex PCR; TCRdb lists only in-frame clones, some missing. This sample has some 54,000 clones, each found more than once. The sample was peripheral blood mononuclear cells. These receptor sequences come from a person aged 18-69 years in good health.

This clone has ten or more counts. The CDR3 end falls 3 residues outside the read, so it is completed with the germline J gene. The rearrangement links TRBV12-3 or TRBV12-4 to TRBJ2-7, with 8 bases matching TRBD1. The junction had 2 bases not matched to a gene; V was cut back by 2 bases and J by 2 bases. The CDR3 totals 14 residues. The CDR3 here is CASSLQGAPYEQYF. The sequenced part of the CDR3 DNA is TGTGCCAGCAGTTTACAGGGGGCACCCTACGAG.

In its sample, this clone was seen a few times. Mismatch with germline at one junction end may stem from a read error. From the germline J gene comes the end of the CDR3, since the read stops 3 residues before it. This specimen includes other DNA sequences encoding the same CDR3. The V and J genes are TRBV11-1 and TRBJ1-2; 7 bases are shared with TRBD1. The CDR3 totals 13 residues. Germline V lookup: CDR1 SGHAT, CDR2 FQDESV (reference sequence). CDR3 sequence reads: CASSLGTDYGYTF. The covered CDR3 bases are TGTGCCAGCAGCTTGGGGACAGACTATGGT.

This clone was seen a few times. The read ends 3 residues before the CDR3 terminus; that terminus is restored from the germline J gene. The rearrangement uses TRBV5-1 and TRBJ2-1; 8 bases are a match to TRBD1. The germline V gene encodes CDR1 SGHRS and CDR2 YFSETQ. The V and J ends lost 3 bases and 5 bases, in that order; junction bases with no gene match: 4. CDR3 size: 14 residues. CDR3 DNA (partial): TGCGCCAGCAGCTGGGGACAGGCCAACAATGAG. It translates to CASSWGQANNE. In full, the CDR3 reads CASSWGQANNEQFF.

This clone was detected only a few times. The sequence runs out 3 residues before the end of the CDR3; the remainder is reconstructed from the germline J gene. The V gene is TRBV2, the J gene TRBJ2-5; no clear D gene. CDR3 length: 13 amino acids. Trimming stripped 7 bases from V and 7 bases from J, with 16 bases between. CDR1 SNHLY and CDR2 FYNNEI come from the germline V gene. CDR3 DNA, as far as it was read: TGTGCCAGCATGCCGGCCTTTTCGGGGACC. Protein sequence: CASMPAFSGT. The whole CDR3 protein reads CASMPAFSGTQYF.

This clone was seen repeatedly, ten times or more. The read ends 3 residues before the CDR3 terminus; that terminus is restored from the germline J gene. V usage is TRBV18 and J usage is TRBJ2-7; 9 nucleotides match TRBD1. Germline CDR1 KGHSH, CDR2 LQKENI. The CDR3 extends over 16 amino acids. V lost 4 bases, J lost 3 bases, and 10 bases stayed unmatched. The CDR3 region is CASSLLTGTGNYEQYF. The sequenced CDR3 bases are TGTGCCAGCTCACTTTTGACCGGGACAGGGAACTACGAG.

This clone came up many times. The sequenced fragment ends 3 residues before the CDR3 boundary, so the rest is inferred from the germline J gene. The chain combines TRBV6-1 with TRBJ2-1, with 10 bases fitting TRBD2. The CDR3 totals 15 residues. CDR1 is MNHNS and CDR2 is SASEGT in the germline V gene. V lost 3 bases to trimming and J lost 6 bases; unmatched junction nucleotides: 5. CDR3 sequence reads: CASSEGSSGSNEQFF. The sequenced CDR3 bases are TGTGCCAGCAGTGAGGGGTCTAGCGGGAGCAATGAG.

A word on this clone: One end of the junction does not line up with germline, which may come from a read error. The sequenced fragment ends 3 residues before the CDR3 boundary, so the rest is inferred from the germline J gene. The chain has TRBV7-9 and TRBJ1-6; D is unresolved. This CDR3 is built from 12 residues. CDR1 is SEHNR and CDR2 is FQNEAQ in the germline V gene (reference sequence). CDR3 protein: CASSSSNSPLHF. Partial CDR3 DNA: TGTGCCAGCAGCTCCTCTAATTCACCC.

This clone has ten or more counts. The CDR3 goes on 3 residues after the read ends, and that part is filled in from the germline J gene. The V call is TRBV30, the J call TRBJ1-4; 7 bases agree with TRBD1. CDR1 and CDR2 (germline): GTSNPN, SVGIG (reference sequence). The V gene end was trimmed by 0 bases and the J gene end by 0 bases; junction bases not matched to a gene: 13. This CDR3 comprises 19 residues. Here the CDR3 reads CAWSVGSGQLLATNEKLFF. The CDR3 DNA, read in part, is TGTGCCTGGAGTGTCGGATCGGGACAGTTACTCGCAACTAATGAAAAA.

This clone was seen repeatedly, ten times or more. The CDR3 is cut off 3 residues early in the read; its end comes from the germline J gene. The chain is built from TRBV20-1 and TRBJ2-3; D possibly corresponds to TRBD2 (7 bases). CDR1 DFQATT and CDR2 SNEGSKA come from the germline V gene (reference sequence). With 3 bases removed from V and 2 bases from J, the gap between germline ends came to 24 bases. There are 18 residues in the CDR3. CDR3 bases read: TGCAGTGCTAGTGGCCCTCTCCTCACGGGGGGCCACACAGATACG. It specifies CSASGPLLTGGHTDT. The complete CDR3 sequence is CSASGPLLTGGHTDTQYF.

This clone was counted many times. Read data end 3 residues before the CDR3 end; the end is taken from the germline J gene. This rearrangement joins TRBV5-1 to TRBJ2-1, with 8 bases that match TRBD2. J was trimmed by 4 bases and V by 2 bases; bases with no gene match: 2. CDR1 is SGHRS and CDR2 is YFSETQ in the germline V gene. The length of the CDR3 is 14 residues. Incomplete CDR3 DNA: TGCGCCAGCAGCTTAAGCGGGGGATACAATGAG. Translating it yields CASSLSGGYNE. The CDR3 in full is CASSLSGGYNEQFF. Variable domain in full (rest from reference TRBV5-1 and TRBJ2-1): KAGVTQTPRYLIKTRGQQVTLSCSPISGHRSVSWYQQTPGQGLQFLFEYFSETQRNKGNFPGRFSGRQFSNSRSEMNVSTLELGDSALYLCASSLSGGYNEQFFGPGTRLTVL.

Details on this clone: The junction and the germline gene differ at one end; a read error may be behind it. The read ends 3 residues early relative to the CDR3; the germline J gene fills the gap. This chain joins TRBV7-3 and TRBJ2-2; D gene unclear. Per germline, CDR1 SGHTA and CDR2 FQGTGA. The CDR3 has 14 residues. The CDR3 bases that were read are TGTTCCAGCAGCTCACAGAAATGGAACGGGGAG. The encoded protein is CSSSSQKWNGE. The entire CDR3 is CSSSSQKWNGELFF.

This clone was seen a few times. The read is 3 residues too short to cover the CDR3 end, so that end is filled in from the germline J gene. The chain carries TRBV5-4 and TRBJ2-7, with TRBD1 matching 10 bases. V trimming: 4 bases; J trimming: 3 bases; junction bases outside the gene matches: 4. In germline, CDR1 is SGHNT, CDR2 YYREEE (reference sequence). The CDR3 covers 14 residues. The sequenced CDR3 bases are TGTGCCAGCAGCGACGACAGGGGGCTCTACGAG. It specifies CASSDDRGLYE. From start to end, the CDR3 is CASSDDRGLYEQYF.

Ten or more counts support this clone. CDR3 region: CASSFGLSYEQYF. The covered CDR3 bases are TGCGCCAGCAGTTTTGGACTTTCCTACGAG. The chain combines TRBV10-2 with TRBJ2-7; a possible D gene is TRBD2 (5 bases). Read sequence stops 3 residues before the CDR3 end, and the germline J gene provides the missing end. CDR1 and CDR2 (germline): WSHSY, SAAADI. V lost 5 bases and J 1 base, leaving 9 bases between the germline ends. This CDR3 has 13 amino acids.

In its sample, this clone was seen many times. The read finishes 3 residues shy of the CDR3 end, and the germline J gene is used to complete it. The V and J genes are TRBV20-1 and TRBJ1-6, with D maybe TRBD1 (6 bases). Germline values: CDR1 DFQATT, CDR2 SNEGSKA (reference sequence). The CDR3 consists of 14 residues. V shed 5 bases and J shed 8 bases, with 16 bases lying between them. Partial CDR3 DNA: TGCAGTGCTCCCGGGGGCGCGGGGGATTCACCC. Translated, it gives CSAPGGAGDSP. The whole CDR3 protein is CSAPGGAGDSPLHF.

This clone was recorded at least ten times. The part of the CDR3 DNA that was read is TGTGCCATCGGGGAGACTAGCGGGTTAGCAGATACG. Protein: CAIGETSGLADT. The complete CDR3 sequence is CAIGETSGLADTQYF. The rearrangement links TRBV10-3 to TRBJ2-3; 10 positions agree with TRBD2. The CDR3 end lies 3 residues beyond the end of the read and is filled in from the germline J gene. The germline gives CDR1 ENHRY, CDR2 SYGVKD. The CDR3 is 15 residues long. V trimming: 8 bases; J trimming: 4 bases; junction bases outside the gene matches: 9.

To note about this clone: From the germline J gene comes the end of the CDR3, since the read stops 3 residues before it. The genes are TRBV11-2 and TRBJ2-7, with TRBD1 matching 9 bases. CDR1 and CDR2 (germline): SGHAT, FQNNGV. The CDR3 covers 15 residues. J gave up 5 bases and V 5 bases, and 10 bases lay outside the gene matches. The part of the CDR3 DNA that was read is TGTGCCAGCAGCCCAAGGTTGACAGGGGGAGACGAG. Its protein is CASSPRLTGGDE. The entire CDR3 sequence reads CASSPRLTGGDEQYF.

By sample fraction, this clone is medium-sized (0.01 to 0.1%). Read data end 3 residues before the CDR3 end; the end is taken from the germline J gene. This chain connects TRBV30 to TRBJ2-2, with 9 bases identical to TRBD2. The V gene end was trimmed by 0 bases and the J gene end by 3 bases; junction bases not matched to a gene: 2. The CDR3 contains 15 residues. Germline V gene lookup returns CDR1 GTSNPN and CDR2 SVGIG (reference sequence). The CDR3 bases that were read are TGTGCCTGGAGTGTACGGACTAGCGACACCGGGGAG. Translated, it gives CAWSVRTSDTGE. The entire CDR3 is CAWSVRTSDTGELFF.

On this clone itself: The CDR3 extends 3 residues past the end of the read, so its final part is completed from the germline J gene. The rearrangement uses TRBV7-2 and TRBJ2-2; D is uncertain. Germline values: CDR1 SGHTA, CDR2 FQGNSA. The CDR3 has 15 amino acids. Trimming removed 2 bases at V and 6 bases at J, with 13 bases between. CDR3 residues: CASSLSLVTAGELFF. CDR3 DNA (partial): TGTGCCAGCAGCTTATCTCTAGTAACTGCCGGGGAG.

The table lists this clone with many counts. The CDR3 end is not reached by the read, which stops 3 residues before it; the germline J gene fills it in. The rearrangement links TRBV10-3 to TRBJ2-5; 12 nucleotides match TRBD2. Germline V gene sequence: CDR1 ENHRY, CDR2 SYGVKD. The CDR3 is made up of 18 amino acids. J lost 3 bases, V lost 5 bases, and 13 bases had no gene match. CDR3 sequence reads: CAISSPRGLAGGKETQYF. The CDR3 bases that were read are TGTGCCATCAGTTCCCCGAGAGGTCTAGCGGGGGGGAAAGAGACC.

This clone was seen at least ten times. The sequenced fragment ends 3 residues before the CDR3 boundary, so the rest is inferred from the germline J gene. This chain connects TRBV28 to TRBJ1-2; D is perhaps TRBD1 (5 bases). The CDR3 extends over 13 amino acids. Germline values: CDR1 MDHEN, CDR2 SYDVKM. V lost 8 bases and J 4 bases, leaving 14 bases between the germline ends. The sequenced CDR3 bases are TGTGCCAGCCGGAACAGGTATGTCTATGGC. It yields the protein CASRNRYVYG. The whole CDR3 protein is CASRNRYVYGYTF.